These 28 T cell receptor beta chains originate from one sample sequenced in a study of shared clonotypes between healthy human individuals. Using immunoSEQ multiplex PCR, the repertoire was profiled, and TCRdb retains in-frame clones only, with some absent. Of under 600,000 clones in the sample, around 80% were seen once. The sample consisted of PBMCs. The receptors derive from a woman in her forties in good health. Some clones in this sample may be carry-over from other donors' samples.

V and J are TRBV5-4 and TRBJ2-7, with D tentatively TRBD2 (6 bases). The CDR3 loop spans 14 amino acids. V gave up 3 bases and J gave up 3 bases, with 13 bases separating them. The germline gives CDR1 SGHNT, CDR2 YYREEE (reference sequence). The CDR3 sequence is CASSSTGEIYEQYF. CDR3 sequence (DNA): TGTGCCAGCAGCTCTACGGGGGAAATCTACGAGCAGTACTTC.

This sequence joins TRBV4-1 and TRBJ1-5; D remains ambiguous. Germline assignment: CDR1 MGHRA and CDR2 YSYEKL. The CDR3 is made up of 15 amino acids. Trimming took off 1 base at V and 2 bases at J, with 9 bases between the two ends. CDR3 loop: CASSQVVTRNQPQHF. The CDR3 bases are TGCGCCAGCAGCCAAGTTGTTACGCGCAATCAGCCCCAGCATTTT.

This clone was seen a handful of times. The chain uses TRBV28 and TRBJ1-1; D is possibly TRBD1 (6 bases). The CDR3 runs to 13 residues. The V gene's germline CDR1 is MDHEN and CDR2 SYDVKM. V lost 6 bases and J lost 6, with 14 bases in between. CDR3 sequence reads: CASSQGHTPEAFF. DNA for the CDR3: TGTGCCAGCAGCCAGGGGCACACACCTGAAGCTTTCTTT. Together with reference TRBV28 and TRBJ1-1, the CDR3 gives the full variable domain: DVKVTQSSRYLVKRTGEKVFLECVQDMDHENMFWYRQDPGLGLRLIYFSYDVKMKEKGDIPEGYSVSREKKERFSLILESASTNQTSMYLCASSQGHTPEAFFGQGTRLTVV.

The chain uses TRBV11-2 and TRBJ2-1, with D possibly being TRBD1 or TRBD2 (5 bases each). Trimming stripped 5 bases from V and 8 bases from J, with 16 bases between. CDR3 length: 14 amino acids. Germline V gene data show CDR1 as SGHAT and CDR2 as FQNNGV. The CDR3 reads CASSPGVGADEQFF. The CDR3 DNA reads TGTGCCAGCAGCCCCGGAGTCGGGGCAGATGAGCAGTTCTTC.

This clone was picked up a small number of times. This chain connects TRBV6-1 to TRBJ1-5; 8 bases are shared with TRBD1. J lost 6 bases, V lost 4 bases, and 2 bases had no gene match. The CDR3 covers 13 residues. The V gene's germline CDR1 is MNHNS and CDR2 SASEGT. The CDR3 DNA follows: TGTGCCAGCAGTGGCGGACAGGGTCAGCCCCAGCATTTT. It is translated as CASSGGQGQPQHF.

V is TRBV7-2 and J is TRBJ2-1; 8 bases align to TRBD2. Per the germline V gene, CDR1 is SGHTA and CDR2 is FQGNSA. V trimming: 5 bases; J trimming: 13 bases; junction bases outside the gene matches: 10. The CDR3 is 13 residues long. CDR3 DNA sequence: TGTGCCAGCAGCGAAACTAGCGGAGGAGAACAGTTCTTC. It encodes CASSETSGGEQFF.

The chain combines TRBV4-2 with TRBJ2-7; TRBD2 matches at 9 bases. The V gene end was trimmed by 3 bases and the J gene end by 0 bases; junction bases not matched to a gene: 3. The CDR3 consists of 15 residues. Germline CDR1 and CDR2: LGHNA and YNFKEQ. The CDR3 nucleotides are TGTGCCAGCAGCCACCTAGCGGGGTCCTCCTACGAGCAGTACTTC. It yields the protein CASSHLAGSSYEQYF.

This clone appeared once. The chain recombines TRBV7-2 with TRBJ2-1, with D possibly TRBD2 on 6 matching bases. From germline, CDR1 is SGHTA and CDR2 FQGNSA. Trimming pared 2 bases from V and 5 bases from J, leaving 10 bases between. CDR3 length equals 14 residues. The CDR3 loop reads CASSLSGRHNEQFF. The CDR3 region has the DNA TGTGCCAGCAGCTTATCCGGGAGACACAATGAGCAGTTCTTC.

Here the CDR3 reads CASSGASGIQETQYF. The CDR3 bases are TGTGCCAGCAGTGGGGCTAGCGGGATCCAAGAGACCCAGTACTTC. This chain joins TRBV2 and TRBJ2-5, with 9 bases that match TRBD2. This CDR3 comprises 15 residues. CDR1 and CDR2 (germline): SNHLY, FYNNEI. V was pared by 4 bases and J by 1 base, with 4 bases of the junction left unmatched.

The chain uses TRBV7-2 and TRBJ2-2; TRBD1 agrees at 7 bases. The CDR3 spans 15 residues. V lost 2 bases to trimming and J lost 1 base; unmatched junction nucleotides: 1. CDR1 is SGHTA, CDR2 FQGNSA, per germline. The CDR3 is CASSLRTGNTGELFF. In DNA, the CDR3 is TGTGCCAGCAGCTTAAGGACAGGGAACACCGGGGAGCTGTTTTTT.

V and J are TRBV7-3 and TRBJ2-6, with D possibly called TRBD1 or TRBD2 (6 bases each). Trimming left V 5 bases short and J 1 base short, with 27 bases between. CDR1 SGHTA and CDR2 FQGTGA come from the germline V gene. The CDR3 runs 21 residues. This CDR3 is CASSLTGWRDPFRSGANVLTF. CDR3 sequence (DNA): TGTGCCAGCAGCCTTACAGGGTGGAGGGACCCTTTCCGGTCTGGGGCCAACGTCCTGACTTTC.

This clone occurred once. The CDR3 DNA is TGTGCCAGCAGCCTCACCCCCGGGGGGGGCATCCAGGGGGAGCAGTACTTC. Protein: CASSLTPGGGIQGEQYF. The chain has TRBV5-6 and TRBJ2-7; 8 nucleotides align to TRBD2. CDR3 length equals 17 residues. Germline V lookup: CDR1 SGHDT, CDR2 YYEEEE. J lost 7 bases, V lost 4 bases, and 19 bases had no gene match.

Concerning this clone itself: A far larger clone differs by one base, so this is likely a read error. The chain carries TRBV2 and TRBJ2-5; D gene ambiguous. The J call is uncertain, as TRBJ2-7 better fits the DNA end. This CDR3 contains 12 residues. Germline V lookup: CDR1 SNHLY, CDR2 FYNNEI. CDR3 nucleotide sequence: TGTGCCAGCAGTGTCACGGCCTACGAGCAGTACTTC. Translating gives CASSVTAYEQYF.

This chain uses TRBV7-8 with TRBJ1-1; D is uncertain. V gave up 4 bases and J gave up 10 bases, with 13 bases separating them. Germline values: CDR1 SGHVS, CDR2 FQNEAQ. The CDR3 spans 12 residues. The CDR3 sequence: CASSSGGPLAFF. DNA of the CDR3: TGTGCCAGCAGCTCCGGAGGTCCATTAGCTTTCTTT. Combining the CDR3 with reference TRBV7-8 and TRBJ1-1 gives the whole variable domain GAGVSQSPRYKVAKRGQDVALRCDPISGHVSLFWYQQALGQGPEFLTYFQNEAQLDKSGLPSDRFFAERPEGSVSTLKIQRTQQEDSAVYLCASSSGGPLAFFGQGTRLTVV.

The sample holds a few counts of this clone. This chain uses TRBV29-1 with TRBJ1-1; possibly TRBD1 for D (6 bases). CDR1 is SQVTM and CDR2 is ANQGSEA in the germline V gene. The CDR3 loop spans 14 amino acids. The V end was cut by 1 base, the J end by 11 bases, with 20 bases between. The CDR3 sequence is CSVEGLQGSPRAFF. CDR3 bases: TGCAGCGTTGAAGGGTTGCAGGGGTCTCCTCGGGCTTTCTTT.

This chain uses TRBV5-4 with TRBJ2-5; 11 bases fit TRBD2. The germline V gene encodes CDR1 SGHNT and CDR2 YYREEE (reference sequence). The CDR3 has 14 residues. V lost 3 bases and J lost 5; bases outside the gene matches: 3. CDR3 in amino acids: CASSSGTSGETQYF. CDR3 sequence (DNA): TGTGCCAGCAGCTCAGGGACTAGCGGCGAGACCCAGTACTTC.

This rearrangement joins TRBV4-1 to TRBJ2-3, with 7 bases identical to TRBD2. CDR1 MGHRA and CDR2 YSYEKL come from the germline V gene. V lost 4 bases and J lost 0; bases outside the gene matches: 7. This CDR3 has 16 residues. The CDR3 DNA sequence: TGCGCCAGCAGCCGTTCGACGGGAGGTAGCACAGATACGCAGTATTTT. Amino acid sequence: CASSRSTGGSTDTQYF.

The chain uses TRBV5-8 and TRBJ2-1; no reliable D call. Germline CDR1 and CDR2: SGHTS and YDEGEE. The CDR3 has 15 amino acids. Trimming pared 0 bases from V and 1 base from J, leaving 8 bases between. The CDR3 DNA reads TGTGCCAGCAGCTTGGCGGCTAATTCCTACAATGAGCAGTTCTTC. It yields the protein CASSLAANSYNEQFF.

The chain carries TRBV7-6 and TRBJ2-5; 7 nucleotides match TRBD2. After removal of 5 bases from V and 0 bases from J, the junction contained 9 bases not matched to a gene. CDR1 is SGHVS, CDR2 FNYEAQ, per germline. This CDR3 is 16 amino acids long. The CDR3: CASSPASGVYQETQYF. CDR3 sequence (DNA): TGTGCCAGCAGCCCCGCTAGCGGTGTGTACCAAGAGACCCAGTACTTC.

This clone was seen only once. The chain recombines TRBV21-1 with TRBJ1-1. TRBV21-1 is described as a pseudogene. The length of the CDR3 is 16 residues. The CDR3 sequence is CASSKEAWPGNTEAFF. Written as DNA, the CDR3 is TGTGCCAGCAGCAAAGAGGCCTGGCCCGGGAACACTGAAGCTTTCTTT.

This clone was observed a few times. The chain is built from TRBV7-9 and TRBJ1-2, with D hard to call. CDR1 is SEHNR and CDR2 is FQNEAQ in the germline V gene (reference sequence). V was trimmed by 0 bases and J by 3 bases, leaving 2 bases between them. The CDR3 is 12 residues long. The CDR3 loop is CASSLADYGYTF. Here the CDR3 DNA reads TGTGCCAGCAGCTTAGCGGACTATGGCTACACCTTC.

The gene calls are TRBV18 and TRBJ2-1; D gene uncertain. The V and J ends lost 2 bases and 5 bases respectively, with 10 bases between them. The CDR3 has 14 residues. Germline V gene sequence: CDR1 KGHSH, CDR2 LQKENI. CDR3 DNA sequence: TGTGCCAGCTCACCAGGGCAGCAAAACAATGAGCAGTTCTTC. It translates to CASSPGQQNNEQFF.

The CDR3 spells CASSETRGTEAFF. The CDR3 nucleotides are TGCGCCAGCAGTGAGACACGAGGGACTGAAGCTTTCTTT. This chain links TRBV10-2 with TRBJ1-1; D remains ambiguous. Germline V CDR1 and CDR2: WSHSY, SAAADI. Trimming removed 2 bases at V and 5 bases at J, with 9 bases between. This CDR3 spans 13 amino acids.

The rearrangement uses TRBV19 and TRBJ2-2; perhaps TRBD2 as D (5 bases). Germline CDR1 LNHDA, CDR2 SQIVND (reference sequence). This CDR3 is built from 12 residues. The CDR3 DNA reads TGTGCGGGAGTGTCGAACACCGGGGAGCTGTTTTTT. As protein: CAGVSNTGELFF.

This clone was detected a few times. V and J are TRBV7-9 and TRBJ1-2, with D hard to call. V gave up 3 bases and J gave up 6 bases, with 11 bases separating them. Germline V gives CDR1 SEHNR, CDR2 FQNEAQ (reference sequence). The CDR3 runs to 13 residues. CDR3 coding DNA: TGTGCCAGCAGCTTCGGAATTGAGGATGGCTACACCTTC. It codes for CASSFGIEDGYTF.

As regards this clone: Different DNA sequences within this sample yield the same CDR3. The rearrangement uses TRBV2 and TRBJ2-5; no reliable D call. The V end lost 6 bases, the J end lost 2 bases, and 7 bases lay between the germline ends. This CDR3 is 12 amino acids long. Germline assignment: CDR1 SNHLY and CDR2 FYNNEI. The CDR3 DNA sequence: TGTGCCAGCAGCCCAGGACAAGAGACCCAGTACTTC. As protein: CASSPGQETQYF.

This chain uses TRBV28 with TRBJ1-4; D remains unclear. CDR1 is MDHEN, CDR2 SYDVKM, per germline. V was cut by 2 bases and J by 5 bases, with 9 bases left in between. The CDR3 contains 14 residues. In DNA form, the CDR3 reads TGTGCCAGCAGTTTACAACATACCAATGAAAAACTGTTTTTT. Protein product: CASSLQHTNEKLFF.

This clone was counted ten times or more. The sample contains more than one DNA sequence encoding this CDR3. The chain joins TRBV15 to TRBJ1-2, with D tentatively TRBD1 (5 bases). Trimming stripped 0 bases from V and 8 bases from J, with 13 bases between. Germline assignment: CDR1 LNHNV and CDR2 YYDKDF (reference sequence). This CDR3 has 14 residues. The CDR3 is CATSRDVGGRGYTF. Here the CDR3 DNA reads TGTGCCACCAGCAGAGATGTGGGGGGTCGGGGCTACACCTTC.